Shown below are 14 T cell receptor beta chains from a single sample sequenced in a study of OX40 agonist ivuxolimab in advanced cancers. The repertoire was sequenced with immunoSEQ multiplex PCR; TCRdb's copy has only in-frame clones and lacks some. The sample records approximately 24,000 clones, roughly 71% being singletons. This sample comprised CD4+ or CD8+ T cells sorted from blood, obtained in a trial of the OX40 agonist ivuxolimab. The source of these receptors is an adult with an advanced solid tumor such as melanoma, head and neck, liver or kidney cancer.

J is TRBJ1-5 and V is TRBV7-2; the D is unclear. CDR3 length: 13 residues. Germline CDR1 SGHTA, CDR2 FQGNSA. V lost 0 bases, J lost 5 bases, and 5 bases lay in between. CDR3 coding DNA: TGTGCCAGCAGCTTAGCCGGGGATCAGCCCCAGCATTTT. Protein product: CASSLAGDQPQHF.

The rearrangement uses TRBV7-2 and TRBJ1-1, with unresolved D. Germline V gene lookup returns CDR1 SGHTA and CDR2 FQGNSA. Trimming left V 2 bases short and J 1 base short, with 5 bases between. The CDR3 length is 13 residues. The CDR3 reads CASSLQRNTEAFF. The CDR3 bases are TGTGCCAGCAGCTTACAGCGGAACACTGAAGCTTTCTTT.

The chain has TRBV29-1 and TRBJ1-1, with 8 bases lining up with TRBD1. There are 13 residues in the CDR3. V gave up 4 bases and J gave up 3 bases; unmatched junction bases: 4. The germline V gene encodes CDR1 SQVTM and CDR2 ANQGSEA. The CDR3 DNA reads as TGCAGCGTTGCACAGGGGGTCTACACTGAAGCTTTCTTT. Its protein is CSVAQGVYTEAFF.

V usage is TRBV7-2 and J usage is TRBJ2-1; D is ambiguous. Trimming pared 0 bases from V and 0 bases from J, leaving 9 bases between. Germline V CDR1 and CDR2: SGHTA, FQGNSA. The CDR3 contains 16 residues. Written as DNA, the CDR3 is TGTGCCAGCAGCTTAGCAGTCAGCAGCTCCTACAATGAGCAGTTCTTC. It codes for CASSLAVSSSYNEQFF.

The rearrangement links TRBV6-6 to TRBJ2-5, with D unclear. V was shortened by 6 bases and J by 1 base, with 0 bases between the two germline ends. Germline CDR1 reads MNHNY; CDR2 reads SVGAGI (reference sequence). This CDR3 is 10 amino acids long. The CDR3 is CASSQETQYF. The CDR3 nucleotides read TGTGCCAGCAGCCAAGAGACCCAGTACTTC.

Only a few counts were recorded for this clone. In nucleotides, the CDR3 is TGCGCCAGCAGCCAAGGGGGGACTAGCCAGGATACGCAGTATTTT. Residues: CASSQGGTSQDTQYF. This chain uses TRBV4-1 with TRBJ2-3; 9 nucleotides match TRBD2. The germline V gene has CDR1 MGHRA and CDR2 YSYEKL. Trimming cost V 1 base and J 6 bases; bases outside gene matches: 5. The CDR3 spans 15 residues.

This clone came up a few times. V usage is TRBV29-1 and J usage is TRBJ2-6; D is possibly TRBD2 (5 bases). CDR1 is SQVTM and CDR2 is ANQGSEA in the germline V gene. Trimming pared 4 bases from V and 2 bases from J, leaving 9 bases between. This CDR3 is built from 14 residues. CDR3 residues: CSVALGAGANVLTF. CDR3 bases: TGCAGCGTTGCTCTCGGGGCTGGGGCCAACGTCCTGACTTTC.

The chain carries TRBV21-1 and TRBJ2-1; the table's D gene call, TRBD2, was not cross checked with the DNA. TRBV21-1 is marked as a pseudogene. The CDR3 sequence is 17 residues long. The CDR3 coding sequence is TGTGCCAGCAGCAAAAAGGGGTCGGGGGGAAGGGACAATGAGCAGTTCTTC. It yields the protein CASSKKGSGGRDNEQFF.

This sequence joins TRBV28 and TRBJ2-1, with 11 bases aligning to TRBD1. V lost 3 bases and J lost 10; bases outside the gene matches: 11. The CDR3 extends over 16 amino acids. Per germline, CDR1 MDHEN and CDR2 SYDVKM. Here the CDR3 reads CASSFPFRTGGREQFF. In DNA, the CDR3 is TGTGCCAGCAGTTTCCCCTTTCGGACAGGGGGCCGGGAGCAGTTCTTC.

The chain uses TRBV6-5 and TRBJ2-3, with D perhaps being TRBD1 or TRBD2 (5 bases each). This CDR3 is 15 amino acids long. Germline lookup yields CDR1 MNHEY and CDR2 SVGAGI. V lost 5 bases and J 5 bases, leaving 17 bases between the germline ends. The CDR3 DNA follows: TGTGCCAGCAGTCACCTCCCAGGGAGAGGAGATACGCAGTATTTT. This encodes CASSHLPGRGDTQYF.

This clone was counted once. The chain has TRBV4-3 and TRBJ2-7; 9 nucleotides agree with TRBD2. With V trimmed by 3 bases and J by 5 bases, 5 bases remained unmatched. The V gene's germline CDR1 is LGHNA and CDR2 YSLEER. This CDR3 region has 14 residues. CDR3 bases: TGCGCCAGCAGCCAGCGGGGGGGCCGGGACGAGCAGTACTTC. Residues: CASSQRGGRDEQYF.

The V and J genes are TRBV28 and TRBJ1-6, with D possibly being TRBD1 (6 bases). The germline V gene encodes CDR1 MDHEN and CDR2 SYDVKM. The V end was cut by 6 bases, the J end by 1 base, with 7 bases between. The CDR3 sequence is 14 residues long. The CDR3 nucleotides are TGTGCCAGCAGAGGACAGTCCTATAATTCACCCCTCCACTTT. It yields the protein CASRGQSYNSPLHF. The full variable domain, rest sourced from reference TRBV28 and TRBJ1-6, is DVKVTQSSRYLVKRTGEKVFLECVQDMDHENMFWYRQDPGLGLRLIYFSYDVKMKEKGDIPEGYSVSREKKERFSLILESASTNQTSMYLCASRGQSYNSPLHFGNGTRLTVT.

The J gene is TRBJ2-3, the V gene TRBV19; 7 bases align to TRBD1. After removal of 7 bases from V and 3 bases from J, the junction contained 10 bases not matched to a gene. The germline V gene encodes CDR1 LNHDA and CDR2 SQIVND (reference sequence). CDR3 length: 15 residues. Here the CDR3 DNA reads TGTGCCAGTAAGGGACAGCCACGAAGGACAGATACGCAGTATTTT. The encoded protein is CASKGQPRRTDTQYF.

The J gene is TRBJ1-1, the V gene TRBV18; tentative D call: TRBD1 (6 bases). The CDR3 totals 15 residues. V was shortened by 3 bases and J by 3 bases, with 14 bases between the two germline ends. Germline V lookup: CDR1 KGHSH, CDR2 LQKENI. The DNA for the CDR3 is TGTGCCAGCTCACCGGGGGGCGGTTGGGACACTGAAGCTTTCTTT. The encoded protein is CASSPGGGWDTEAFF.